Below are 11 T cell receptor beta chains sequenced from a single sample in a study of neurological immune-mediated disorders. TCRdb reprocessed the 5' RACE reads via MiXCR and lists one record per CDR3 protein. Here the sample spans 45,000 to 65,000 distinct CDR3 sequences, about 3% being singletons. The sequenced material came from PBMCs. The receptors were gathered from a man aged 40-49 years with multiple sclerosis.

This clonotype was counted at least ten times. The rearrangement joins TRBV12-3 or TRBV12-4 to TRBJ2-7; D is unclear. With 5 bases removed from V and 3 bases from J, the gap between germline ends came to 20 bases. The CDR3 has 16 residues. The CDR3 DNA is TGTGCCAGCAGTCCTTCACCGCCTCTGAATTACTACGAGCAGTACTTC. Amino acid sequence: CASSPSPPLNYYEQYF.

This clonotype was seen many times. The CDR3 nucleotides read TGTGCCAGCTCACCAAACAGGGGAGGAATAGCGGGGTCCTACGAGCAGTACTTC. It specifies CASSPNRGGIAGSYEQYF. The chain combines TRBV18 with TRBJ2-7; TRBD2 might be the D (8 bases). Germline CDR1 KGHSH, CDR2 LQKENI. The length of the CDR3 is 18 residues. V lost 2 bases, J lost 1 base, and 21 bases lay in between.

Worth noting for this clonotype: Since a much larger clone is just one base distant, this may be a read error. The CDR3, as DNA: TGTGCCGTTCGTGAGGACACGGGCACAGATACGCAGTATTTT. Protein sequence: CAVREDTGTDTQYF. This chain connects TRBV7-9 to TRBJ2-3, with D perhaps TRBD1 (5 bases). The CDR3 totals 14 residues. Germline V gene lookup returns CDR1 SEHNR and CDR2 FQNEAQ (reference sequence). The V and J ends lost 11 bases and 1 base respectively, with 16 bases between them.

This clonotype was observed many times. J is TRBJ1-2 and V is TRBV20-1; a weak D match, TRBD1 (6 bases). The CDR3 is 12 amino acids. Trimming removed 5 bases from V and 1 base from J, with 8 bases in between. Germline V lookup: CDR1 DFQATT, CDR2 SNEGSKA (reference sequence). Here the CDR3 DNA reads TGCAGTGCTGAACAGGGTAACTATGGCTACACCTTC. Its translation: CSAEQGNYGYTF.

A note on this clonotype: A read error may explain this, as a much larger clone is one base away. V is TRBV29-1 and J is TRBJ2-3, with D unresolved. Deletions cut 0 bases from V and 1 base from J, with 11 bases between. Germline CDR1 and CDR2: SQVTM and ANQGSEA. The CDR3 has 15 residues. CDR3 sequence: CSVEDPVVGTDTQYF. The DNA for the CDR3 is TGCAGCGTTGAAGATCCCGTGGTCGGCACAGATACGCAGTATTTT.

There are many counts of this clonotype. The gene calls are TRBV6-5 and TRBJ1-5; maybe TRBD1 (5 bases). V was shortened by 0 bases and J by 5 bases, with 11 bases between the two germline ends. The V gene's germline CDR1 is MNHEY and CDR2 SVGAGI. This CDR3 is 15 amino acids long. In DNA, the CDR3 is TGTGCCAGCAGTTACTCTCGGTCAGGGCATCAGCCCCAGCATTTT. Its translation is CASSYSRSGHQPQHF.

This clonotype was counted ten times or more. The chain carries TRBV20-1 and TRBJ2-7, with D unclear. The V gene lost 3 bases and the J gene lost 3 bases, with 12 bases spanning the gap. Germline lookup yields CDR1 DFQATT and CDR2 SNEGSKA (reference sequence). There are 13 residues in the CDR3. The CDR3 sequence: CSARDLEIYEQYF. Here the CDR3 DNA reads TGCAGTGCTAGGGATTTAGAAATCTACGAGCAGTACTTC.

This clonotype occurred many times. The chain joins TRBV6-1 to TRBJ2-7; no clear D gene. This CDR3 contains 14 residues. CDR1 MNHNS and CDR2 SASEGT come from the germline V gene. V was shortened by 2 bases and J by 6 bases, with 14 bases between the two germline ends. CDR3 bases: TGTGCCAGCAGTGAAAGTCCCGCGATTGGCGAGCAGTACTTC. It yields the protein CASSESPAIGEQYF.

In this sample, this clonotype turned up many times. The chain employs TRBV6-5 and TRBJ1-2; unclear D gene. The ends were cut back, 6 bases at V and 4 bases at J, with 6 bases in the middle. The CDR3 contains 11 residues. Germline values: CDR1 MNHEY, CDR2 SVGAGI. CDR3 loop: CASSGLYGYTF. The CDR3 DNA sequence: TGTGCCAGCAGCGGACTCTATGGCTACACCTTC.

In regard to this clonotype: A read error is possible here, since a much larger clone lies one base away. The chain couples TRBV5-1 to TRBJ1-1; no clear D. Germline V CDR1 and CDR2: SGHRS, YFSETQ. The CDR3 spans 11 residues. V was pared by 7 bases and J by 5 bases, with 9 bases between. CDR3: CASRWETEAFF. The DNA of the CDR3 is TGCGCCAGCCGGTGGGAAACTGAAGCTTTCTTT. Complete variable domain (other parts from reference TRBV5-1 and TRBJ1-1): KAGVTQTPRYLIKTRGQQVTLSCSPISGHRSVSWYQQTPGQGLQFLFEYFSETQRNKGNFPGRFSGRQFSNSRSEMNVSTLELGDSALYLCASRWETEAFFGQGTRLTVV.

In its sample, this clonotype was seen many times. The chain has TRBV5-5 and TRBJ2-7; 8 nucleotides match TRBD1. The CDR3 spans 14 residues. Germline V CDR1 and CDR2: SGHKS, YYEKEE (reference sequence). The J segment lost 6 bases and the V segment lost 3 bases, leaving 8 bases of the junction unmatched. CDR3 coding DNA: TGTGCCAGCAGCTCGGGAGACAGGGGACGCGAGCAGTACTTC. Translating gives CASSSGDRGREQYF.